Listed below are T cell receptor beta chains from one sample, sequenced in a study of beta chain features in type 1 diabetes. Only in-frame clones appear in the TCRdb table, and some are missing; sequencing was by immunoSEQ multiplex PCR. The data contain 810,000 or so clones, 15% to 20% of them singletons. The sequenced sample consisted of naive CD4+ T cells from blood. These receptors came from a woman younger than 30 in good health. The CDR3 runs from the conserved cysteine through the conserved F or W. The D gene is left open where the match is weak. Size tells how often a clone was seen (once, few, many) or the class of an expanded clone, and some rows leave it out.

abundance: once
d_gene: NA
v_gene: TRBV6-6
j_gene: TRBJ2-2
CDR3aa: CASRGRAGELFF
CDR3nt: TGTGCCAGCAGGGGGCGGGCCGGGGAGCTGTTTTTT

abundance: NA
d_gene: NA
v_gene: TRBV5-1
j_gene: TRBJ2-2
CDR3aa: CASSPTPGANTGELFF
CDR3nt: TGCGCCAGCAGCCCAACCCCCGGAGCGAACACCGGGGAGCTGTTTTTT

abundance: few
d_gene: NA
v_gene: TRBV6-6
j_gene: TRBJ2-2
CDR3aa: CASSFLGTFTGELFF
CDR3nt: TGTGCCAGCAGTTTTCTAGGCACCTTCACCGGGGAGCTGTTTTTT

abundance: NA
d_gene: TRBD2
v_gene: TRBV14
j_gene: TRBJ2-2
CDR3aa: CASSPTSAGTGELFF
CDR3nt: TGTGCCAGCAGCCCTACTAGCGCGGGCACCGGGGAGCTGTTTTTT

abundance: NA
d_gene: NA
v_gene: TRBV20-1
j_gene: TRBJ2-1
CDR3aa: CSASKRDEQFF
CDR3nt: TGCAGTGCTAGTAAGCGGGATGAGCAGTTCTTC

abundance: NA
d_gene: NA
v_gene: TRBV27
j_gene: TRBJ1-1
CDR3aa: CASSSTPRGTNTEAFF
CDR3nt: TGTGCCAGCAGTTCGACCCCTCGGGGGACGAACACTGAAGCTTTCTTT

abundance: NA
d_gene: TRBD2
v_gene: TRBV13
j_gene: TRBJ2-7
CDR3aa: CASSLRLAAYEQYF
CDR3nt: TGTGCCAGCAGCTTAAGACTAGCGGCATACGAGCAGTACTTC

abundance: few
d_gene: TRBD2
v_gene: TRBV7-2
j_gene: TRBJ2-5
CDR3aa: CASIRAGSEETQYF
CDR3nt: TGTGCCAGCATCAGAGCGGGAAGCGAGGAGACCCAGTACTTC

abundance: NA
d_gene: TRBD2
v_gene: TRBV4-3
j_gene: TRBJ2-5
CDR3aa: CASSQAGGSGRAKETQYF
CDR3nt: TGCGCCAGCAGCCAAGCCGGGGGTAGCGGGAGGGCAAAAGAGACCCAGTACTTC

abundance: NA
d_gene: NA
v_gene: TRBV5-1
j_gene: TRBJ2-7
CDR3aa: CASSLRDLSYEQYF
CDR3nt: TGCGCCAGCAGCTTGCGGGACCTTTCCTACGAGCAGTACTTC

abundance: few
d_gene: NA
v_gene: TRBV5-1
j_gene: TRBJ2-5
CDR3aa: CASSLVAIQETQYF
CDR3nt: TGCGCCAGCAGCTTGGTGGCAATCCAAGAGACCCAGTACTTC

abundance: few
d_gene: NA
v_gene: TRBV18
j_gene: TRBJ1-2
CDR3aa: CASSPTASYGYTF
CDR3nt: TGTGCCAGCTCACCTACAGCTAGTTATGGCTACACCTTC

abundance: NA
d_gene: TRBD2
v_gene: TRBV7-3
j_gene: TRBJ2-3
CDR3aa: CASSLMGLAGDTQYF
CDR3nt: TGTGCCAGCAGCTTAATGGGGCTAGCGGGAGATACGCAGTATTTT

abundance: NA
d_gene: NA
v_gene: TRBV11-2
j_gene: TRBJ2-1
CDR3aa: CASSFGLAGYNEQFF
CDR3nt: TGTGCCAGCAGCTTTGGGCTAGCCGGATACAATGAGCAGTTCTTC

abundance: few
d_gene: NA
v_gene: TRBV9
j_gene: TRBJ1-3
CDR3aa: CASSVGNTIYF
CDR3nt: TGTGCCAGCAGCGTAGGGAACACCATATATTTT

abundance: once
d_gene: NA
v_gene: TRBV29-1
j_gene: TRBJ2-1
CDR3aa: CSVEALKREPKQFF
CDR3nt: TGCAGCGTTGAAGCTCTTAAACGGGAGCCCAAGCAGTTCTTC

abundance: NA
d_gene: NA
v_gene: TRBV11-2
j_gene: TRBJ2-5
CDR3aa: CASSLSGTGKQETQYF
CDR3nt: TGTGCCAGCAGCTTATCCGGGACTGGGAAACAAGAGACCCAGTACTTC